Detailed here is one TCR beta chain. The data were taken from a study of blood T cell repertoires in COVID-19. Study information: The United States, Italy and Spain provided the acute and convalescent COVID-19 samples.

Per the study methods: Using reference gene primer amplification, nucleated cell counts were estimated. Sequencing used immunoSEQ multiplex PCR; TCRdb keeps in-frame clones, though not all of them. V and J calls and clone size are as listed in that table; D and trimming were resolved from the DNA. Counted here are around 150,000 clones, approximately 86% occurring once; the ten biggest clones make up around 4.6%. Sequencing input: peripheral blood. This sequence originates from a woman in her sixties or seventies with active or convalescent COVID-19.

This CDR3 is CASSQGILAGGYNEQFF. Here the CDR3 DNA reads TGCGCCAGCAGCCAAGGAATCCTAGCGGGGGGATACAATGAGCAGTTCTTC. The chain carries TRBV4-1 and TRBJ2-1; TRBD2 matches at 11 bases. The germline V gene has CDR1 MGHRA and CDR2 YSYEKL. V lost 1 base, J lost 4 bases, and 6 bases stayed unmatched. The CDR3 runs 17 residues.